What follows are 7 T cell receptor beta chains derived from one specimen sequenced in a study of cytomegalovirus exposure and HLA in healthy donors. Researchers ran the PCR with 60 Vbeta and 13 Jbeta primers. Clones were sequenced by immunoSEQ multiplex PCR, and TCRdb holds only the in-frame ones, with some missing. With around 64,000 clones in the sample, the ten largest clones hold about 2.4%. Sequencing was performed on PBMCs. The receptors derive from a female donor in good health and CMV-seropositive.

The gene calls are TRBV10-3 and TRBJ2-3; possibly TRBD2 for D (7 bases). The V end was cut by 2 bases, the J end by 1 base, with 16 bases between. CDR3 length equals 17 residues. Germline V gene lookup returns CDR1 ENHRY and CDR2 SYGVKD. In nucleotides, the CDR3 is TGTGCCATCAGTGAGCCGATACGGGGGGCTGGCACAGATACGCAGTATTTT. Its protein is CAISEPIRGAGTDTQYF.

This chain joins TRBV5-6 and TRBJ2-2; 10 nucleotides line up with TRBD2. Germline-derived CDR1 and CDR2 are SGHDT and YYEEEE. The CDR3 loop spans 17 amino acids. V trimming: 4 bases; J trimming: 2 bases; junction bases outside the gene matches: 8. The CDR3 protein is CASSVPSGGHNTGELFF. DNA of the CDR3: TGTGCCAGCAGCGTGCCTAGCGGGGGCCATAACACCGGGGAGCTGTTTTTT.

The chain uses TRBV13 and TRBJ2-5; TRBD2 matches at 11 bases. CDR3 length: 14 amino acids. Losses at the gene ends were 10 bases for V and 4 bases for J; bases not matched to a gene: 8. Per the germline V gene, CDR1 is PRHDT and CDR2 is FYEKMQ (reference sequence). CDR3: CANRRLAGGETQYF. DNA for the CDR3: TGTGCCAACAGAAGGCTAGCGGGGGGAGAGACCCAGTACTTC.

V is TRBV19 and J is TRBJ1-5, with a weak D call TRBD1 (5 bases). CDR3 length: 16 amino acids. Looked up from germline, CDR1 is LNHDA and CDR2 is SQIVND (reference sequence). The V end was cut by 7 bases, the J end by 3 bases, with 19 bases between. The CDR3 is CASTVGGGRDNQPQHF. In nucleotides, the CDR3 is TGTGCCAGTACCGTGGGGGGGGGTCGGGACAATCAGCCCCAGCATTTT.

The gene calls are TRBV28 and TRBJ1-5; TRBD1 agrees at 11 bases. Germline V gene data show CDR1 as MDHEN and CDR2 as SYDVKM. This CDR3 has 17 residues. After removal of 4 bases from V and 3 bases from J, the junction contained 8 bases not matched to a gene. In nucleotides, the CDR3 is TGTGCCAGCAGTTCCGGACAGGGGGCTTTCGTCAATCAGCCCCAGCATTTT. It yields the protein CASSSGQGAFVNQPQHF.

The CDR3 nucleotides read TGTGCCATCAGTGAGATTGTCGCTAGCGCCTCCTACGAGCAGTACTTC. Translated, it gives CAISEIVASASYEQYF. The chain joins TRBV10-3 to TRBJ2-7; a possible D gene is TRBD2 (6 bases). The V and J ends lost 2 bases and 0 bases respectively, with 14 bases between them. Per the germline V gene, CDR1 is ENHRY and CDR2 is SYGVKD. This CDR3 spans 16 amino acids.

The chain is built from TRBV4-3 and TRBJ2-2; 7 nucleotides match TRBD2. V shed 3 bases, J shed 0 bases, and the junction held 10 bases outside the gene matches. Per germline, CDR1 LGHNA and CDR2 YSLEER. The CDR3 runs to 18 residues. The CDR3 is CASSHTGTGTTNTGELFF. CDR3 DNA sequence: TGCGCCAGCAGCCATACCGGAACCGGGACTACGAACACCGGGGAGCTGTTTTTT.